This T cell receptor (beta chain) was captured in a study of T cell changes during pregnancy in multiple sclerosis. TCRdb's copy holds only in-frame clones and misses some; the assay was immunoSEQ multiplex PCR. The table includes around 40,000 clones, around nine tenths detected once. The starting material was CD4+ T cells from peripheral blood mononuclear cells, obtained in the second trimester of pregnancy. This TCR came from a female donor with multiple sclerosis, enrolled in a pregnancy study.

DNA for the CDR3: TGTGCCAGCAGCTTGGACGCCAGGGGGGCCGGGGAGCTGTTTTTT. It yields the protein CASSLDARGAGELFF. The chain has TRBV5-6 and TRBJ2-2, with D possibly TRBD1 on 7 matching bases. V was cut by 0 bases and J by 6 bases, with 12 bases left in between. CDR3 length: 15 residues. Germline V gives CDR1 SGHDT, CDR2 YYEEEE. The complete variable domain, with remaining parts taken from reference TRBV5-6 and TRBJ2-2, reads DAGVTQSPTHLIKTRGQQVTLRCSPKSGHDTVSWYQQALGQGPQFIFQYYEEEERQRGNFPDRFSGHQFPNYSSELNVNALLLGDSALYLCASSLDARGAGELFFGEGSRLTVL.